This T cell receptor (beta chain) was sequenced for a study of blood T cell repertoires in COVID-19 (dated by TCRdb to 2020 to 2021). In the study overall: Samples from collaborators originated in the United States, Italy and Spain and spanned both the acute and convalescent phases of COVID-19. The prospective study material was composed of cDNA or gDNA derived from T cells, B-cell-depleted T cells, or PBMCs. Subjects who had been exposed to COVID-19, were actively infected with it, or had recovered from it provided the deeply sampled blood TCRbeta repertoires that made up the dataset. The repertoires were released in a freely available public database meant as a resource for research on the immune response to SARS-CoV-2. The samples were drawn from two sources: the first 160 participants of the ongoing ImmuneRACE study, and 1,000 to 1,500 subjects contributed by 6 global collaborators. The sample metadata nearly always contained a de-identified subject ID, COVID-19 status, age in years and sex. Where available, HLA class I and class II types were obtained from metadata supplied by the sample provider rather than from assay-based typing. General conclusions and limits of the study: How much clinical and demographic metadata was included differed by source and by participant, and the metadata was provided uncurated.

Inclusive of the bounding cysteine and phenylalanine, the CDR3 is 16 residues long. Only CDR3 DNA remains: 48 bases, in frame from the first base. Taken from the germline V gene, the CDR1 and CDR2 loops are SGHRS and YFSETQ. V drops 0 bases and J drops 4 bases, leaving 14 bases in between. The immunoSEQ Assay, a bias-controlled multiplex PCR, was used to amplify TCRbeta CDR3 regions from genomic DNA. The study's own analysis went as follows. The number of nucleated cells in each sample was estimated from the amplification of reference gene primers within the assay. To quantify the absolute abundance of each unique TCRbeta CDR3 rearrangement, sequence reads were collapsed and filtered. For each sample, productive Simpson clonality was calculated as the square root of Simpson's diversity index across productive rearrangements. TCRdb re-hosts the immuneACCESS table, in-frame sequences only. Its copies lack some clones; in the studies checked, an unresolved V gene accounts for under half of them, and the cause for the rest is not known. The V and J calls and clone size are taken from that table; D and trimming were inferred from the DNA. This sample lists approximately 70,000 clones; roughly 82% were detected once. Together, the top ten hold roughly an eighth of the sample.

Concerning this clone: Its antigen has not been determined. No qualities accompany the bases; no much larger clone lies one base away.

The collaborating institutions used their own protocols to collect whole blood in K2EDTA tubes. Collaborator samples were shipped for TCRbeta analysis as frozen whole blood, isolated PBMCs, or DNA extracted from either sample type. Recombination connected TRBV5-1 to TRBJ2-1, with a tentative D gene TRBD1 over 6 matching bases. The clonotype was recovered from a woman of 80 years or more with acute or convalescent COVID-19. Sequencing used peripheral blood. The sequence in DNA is TGCGCCAGCAGCTTGGCCGGCAGGGGAGATTACAATGAGCAGTTCTTC. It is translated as CASSLAGRGDYNEQFF.